These T cell receptor beta chains were read from a single sample in a study of blood T cell repertoires in COVID-19. Using immunoSEQ multiplex PCR, the repertoire was profiled, and TCRdb retains in-frame clones only, with some absent. Of some 450,000 clones in the sample, 70% to 90% are singletons; the top ten hold roughly 0.87%. Sequenced material: peripheral blood. The receptor set was obtained from a man aged 18 to 35 with COVID-19, enrolled during active disease. CDR3s include the opening cysteine and the closing phenylalanine or tryptophan. D genes are given only for firm matches.

j_gene	d_gene	v_gene	CDR3nt	CDR3aa
TRBJ2-3	TRBD2	TRBV6-2/TRBV6-3	TGTGCCAGCAGTTTTTTGGGGGTAGCGGGAGTTTCGGTTAGCACAGATACGCAGTATTTT	CASSFLGVAGVSVSTDTQYF
TRBJ2-7	TRBD2	TRBV15	TGTGCCACCAGCAGGGGGAGGGGCGACGAGCAGTACTTC	CATSRGRGDEQYF
TRBJ2-7	TRBD1	TRBV5-6	TGTGCCAGCACCCGGACAGGGGGGCGCGAGCAGTACTTC	CASTRTGGREQYF
TRBJ2-7	TRBD2	TRBV27	TGTGCCAGCAGTTTAGGACTAGCAACCTACGAGCAGTACTTC	CASSLGLATYEQYF
TRBJ1-2	.	TRBV7-9	TGTGCCAGCAGCTTAGACGTAAAAAGGGAGGGAGGCTACACCTTC	CASSLDVKREGGYTF
TRBJ1-6	.	TRBV5-6	TGTGCCAGCAGCTTGGCCAGTTTCAGATCACCCCTCCACTTT	CASSLASFRSPLHF
TRBJ1-5	.	TRBV6-5	TGTGCCAGCAGTCCCCTCGGGGTATCTCAGCCCCAGCATTTT	CASSPLGVSQPQHF
TRBJ1-1	.	TRBV5-1	TGCGCCAGCAGCTTGGTTGGCGGGGTCACTGAAGCTTTCTTT	CASSLVGGVTEAFF
TRBJ2-7	TRBD2	TRBV3-1/TRBV3-2	TGTGCCAGCAGCCTATTGTCGGGGGGGGCAGGTGAGCAGTACTTC	CASSLLSGGAGEQYF
TRBJ2-3	.	TRBV24-1	TGTGCCACCAGTGACAGAAGACAGCTAGATACGCAGTATTTT	CATSDRRQLDTQYF
TRBJ2-6	.	TRBV5-4	TGTGCCAGCAGCCGAAAAAACAGGGATGGGGCCAACGTCCTGACTTTC	CASSRKNRDGANVLTF
TRBJ1-2	.	TRBV6-1	TGTGCCAGCAGTGAACCGGGGGGCGCTGATTATGGCTACACCTTC	CASSEPGGADYGYTF
TRBJ2-7	.	TRBV2	TGTGCCAGCAGGGACAGCTACGAGCAGTACTTC	CASRDSYEQYF
TRBJ2-2	.	TRBV24-1	TGTGCCACCAGTGCCCCGGCCGGGGAGCTGTTTTTT	CATSAPAGELFF
TRBJ2-7	TRBD2	TRBV6-5	TGTGCCAGCAGTCGCCCTGGGACTAGCGGGGAGCAGTACTTC	CASSRPGTSGEQYF
TRBJ1-5	.	TRBV7-9	TGTGCCAGCAGCTTACGCAGGGCGGAGCCCCAGCATTTT	CASSLRRAEPQHF
TRBJ2-6	TRBD2	TRBV5-1	TGCGCCAGCAGCTTGGCCGCACTAGCGGGAGCGGTCGGGGCCAACGTCCTGACTTTC	CASSLAALAGAVGANVLTF
TRBJ2-2	.	TRBV14	TGTGCCAGCAGCTCTACGGTGGAGAACGTCGTCGGGGAGCTGTTTTTT	CASSSTVENVVGELFF
TRBJ1-2	TRBD1	TRBV6-5	TGTGCCAGCTACGGGACAGGACTTAACTATGGCTACACCTTC	CASYGTGLNYGYTF
TRBJ1-5	.	TRBV4-1	TGCGCCAGCAGCCAAGATCCTGGGGCTTATAGCAATCAGCCCCAGCATTTT	CASSQDPGAYSNQPQHF